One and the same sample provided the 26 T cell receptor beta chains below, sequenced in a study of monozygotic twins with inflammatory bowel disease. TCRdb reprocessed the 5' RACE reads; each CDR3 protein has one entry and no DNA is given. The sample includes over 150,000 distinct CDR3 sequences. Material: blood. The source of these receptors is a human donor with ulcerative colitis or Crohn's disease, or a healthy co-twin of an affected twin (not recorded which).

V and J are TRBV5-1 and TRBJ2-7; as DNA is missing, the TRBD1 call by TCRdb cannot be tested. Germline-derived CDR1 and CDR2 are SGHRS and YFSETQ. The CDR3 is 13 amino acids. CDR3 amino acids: CASSFTDNYEQYF.

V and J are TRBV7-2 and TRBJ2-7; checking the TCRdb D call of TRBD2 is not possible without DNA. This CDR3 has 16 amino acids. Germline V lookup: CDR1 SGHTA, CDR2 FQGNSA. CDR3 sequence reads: CASSSLTSGSVYEQYF. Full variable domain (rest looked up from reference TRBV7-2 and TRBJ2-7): GAGVSQSPSNKVTEKGKDVELRCDPISGHTALYWYRQSLGQGLEFLIYFQGNSAPDKSGLPSDRFSAERTGGSVSTLTIQRTQQEDSAVYLCASSSLTSGSVYEQYFGPGTRLTVT.

CDR3: CASRESGTSVVDTQYF. The chain couples TRBV7-2 to TRBJ2-3; TCRdb reports TRBD2, a call that lacks DNA to check it against. The germline gives CDR1 SGHTA, CDR2 FQGNSA. The CDR3 runs 16 residues. The full variable domain, completed using reference TRBV7-2 and TRBJ2-3, is GAGVSQSPSNKVTEKGKDVELRCDPISGHTALYWYRQSLGQGLEFLIYFQGNSAPDKSGLPSDRFSAERTGGSVSTLTIQRTQQEDSAVYLCASRESGTSVVDTQYFGPGTRLTVL.

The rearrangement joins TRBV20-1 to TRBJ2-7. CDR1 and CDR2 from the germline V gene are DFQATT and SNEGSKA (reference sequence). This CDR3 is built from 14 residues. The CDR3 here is CSASDPSGSYEQYF.

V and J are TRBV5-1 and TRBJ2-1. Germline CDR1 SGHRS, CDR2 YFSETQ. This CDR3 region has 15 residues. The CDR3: CASTRDASAYNEQFF.

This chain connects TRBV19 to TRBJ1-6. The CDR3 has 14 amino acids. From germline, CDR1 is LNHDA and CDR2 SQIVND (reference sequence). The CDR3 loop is CASSGEIENSPLHF.

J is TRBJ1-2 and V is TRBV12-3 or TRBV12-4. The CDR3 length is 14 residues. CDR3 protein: CASSLALREAGYTF.

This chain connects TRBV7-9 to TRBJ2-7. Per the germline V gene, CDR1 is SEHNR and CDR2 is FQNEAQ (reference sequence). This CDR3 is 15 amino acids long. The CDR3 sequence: CASSAKSIGWDEQYF.

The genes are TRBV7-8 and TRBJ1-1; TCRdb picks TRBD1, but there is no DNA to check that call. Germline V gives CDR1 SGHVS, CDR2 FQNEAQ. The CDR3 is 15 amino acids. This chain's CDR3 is CASSVSWGGNTEAFF.

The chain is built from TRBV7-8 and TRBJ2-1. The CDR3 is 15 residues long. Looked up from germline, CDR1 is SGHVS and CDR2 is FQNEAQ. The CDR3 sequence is CASSFRQSSYNEQFF.

The CDR3 here is CSVEDRRVSYNEQFF. V is TRBV29-1 and J is TRBJ2-1. The CDR3 is 15 amino acids. CDR1 and CDR2 (germline): SQVTM, ANQGSEA.

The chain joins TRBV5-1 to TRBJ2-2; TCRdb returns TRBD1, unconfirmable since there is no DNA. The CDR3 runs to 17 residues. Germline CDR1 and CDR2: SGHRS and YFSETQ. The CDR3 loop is CASSFGTGRRETGELFF.

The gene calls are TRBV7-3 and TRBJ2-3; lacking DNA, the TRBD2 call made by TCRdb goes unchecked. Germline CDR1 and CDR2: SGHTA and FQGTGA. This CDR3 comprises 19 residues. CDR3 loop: CASSRRAGTSGRGTDTQYF.

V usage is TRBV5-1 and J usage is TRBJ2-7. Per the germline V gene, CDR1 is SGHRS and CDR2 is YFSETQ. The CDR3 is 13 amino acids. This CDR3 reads CASSLAQGSEQYF.

The CDR3: CASSTSGGPTYEQYF. The chain employs TRBV7-2 and TRBJ2-7; TCRdb names TRBD2, which stays unverified in the absence of DNA. Germline CDR1 is SGHTA and CDR2 is FQGNSA. CDR3 length: 15 amino acids. The full variable domain, in which reference TRBV7-2 and TRBJ2-7 provide the parts outside the CDR3, is GAGVSQSPSNKVTEKGKDVELRCDPISGHTALYWYRQSLGQGLEFLIYFQGNSAPDKSGLPSDRFSAERTGGSVSTLTIQRTQQEDSAVYLCASSTSGGPTYEQYFGPGTRLTVT.

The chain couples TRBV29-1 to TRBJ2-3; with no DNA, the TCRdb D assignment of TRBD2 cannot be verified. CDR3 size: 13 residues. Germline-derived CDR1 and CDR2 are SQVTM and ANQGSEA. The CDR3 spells CSVGTTMPDTQYF.

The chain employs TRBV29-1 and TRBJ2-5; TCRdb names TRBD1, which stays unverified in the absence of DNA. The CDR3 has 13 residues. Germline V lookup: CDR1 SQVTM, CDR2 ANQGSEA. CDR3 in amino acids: CSVEPGGSETQYF.

CDR3 loop: CASSLPSRGSSTDTQYF. The chain employs TRBV9 and TRBJ2-3; TCRdb reports TRBD1, a call that lacks DNA to check it against. The germline gives CDR1 SGDLS, CDR2 YYNGEE. This CDR3 is 17 amino acids long.

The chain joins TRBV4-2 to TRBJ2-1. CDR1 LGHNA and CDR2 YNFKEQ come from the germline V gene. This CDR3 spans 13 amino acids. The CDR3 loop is CASSQAGIGEQFF.

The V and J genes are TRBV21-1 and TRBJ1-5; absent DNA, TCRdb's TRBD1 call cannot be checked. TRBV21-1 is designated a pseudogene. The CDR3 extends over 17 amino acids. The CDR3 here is CASDLNQGPGSNQPQHF.

The chain's CDR3 is CSAARTGSSYEQYF. The genes are TRBV29-1 and TRBJ2-7; the TRBD1 assignment by TCRdb is unverifiable without DNA. There are 14 residues in the CDR3. Germline values: CDR1 SQVTM, CDR2 ANQGSEA.

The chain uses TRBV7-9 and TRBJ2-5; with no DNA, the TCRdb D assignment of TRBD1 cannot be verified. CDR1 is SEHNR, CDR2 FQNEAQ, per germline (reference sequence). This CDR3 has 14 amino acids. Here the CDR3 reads CATSSVVAQETQYF.

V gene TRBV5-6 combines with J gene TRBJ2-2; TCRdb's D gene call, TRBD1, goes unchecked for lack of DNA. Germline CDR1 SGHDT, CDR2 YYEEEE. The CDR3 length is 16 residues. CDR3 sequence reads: CASSFLDRGGTGELFF. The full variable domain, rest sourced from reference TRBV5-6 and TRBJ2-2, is DAGVTQSPTHLIKTRGQQVTLRCSPKSGHDTVSWYQQALGQGPQFIFQYYEEEERQRGNFPDRFSGHQFPNYSSELNVNALLLGDSALYLCASSFLDRGGTGELFFGEGSRLTVL.

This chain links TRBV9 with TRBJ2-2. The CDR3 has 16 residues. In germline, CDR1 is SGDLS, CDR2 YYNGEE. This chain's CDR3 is CASSVVRETNTGELFF.

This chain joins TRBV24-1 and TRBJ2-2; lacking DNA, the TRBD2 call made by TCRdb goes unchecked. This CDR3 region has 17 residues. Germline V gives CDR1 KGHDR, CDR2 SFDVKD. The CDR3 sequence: CATSDLTSAKNTGELFF.

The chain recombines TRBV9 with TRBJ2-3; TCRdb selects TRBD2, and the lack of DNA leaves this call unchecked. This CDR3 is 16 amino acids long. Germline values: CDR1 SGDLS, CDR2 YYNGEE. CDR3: CASSPPRIAHTDTQYF.